The present entry profiles one T cell receptor (beta chain) with its context. Antigen unknown. The assay was immunoSEQ multiplex PCR, and TCRdb's table has in-frame clones only and misses some. This sample yields tens of thousands of clones, of which about 97% are seen a single time; roughly a tenth belongs to the top ten. These donors were members of the approximately 110-subject validation cohort, a group separate from the roughly 670-subject first cohort. This sample is part of a study of cytomegalovirus exposure and HLA in healthy donors. CDR3 length: 13 residues. The J segment lost 6 bases and the V segment lost 3 bases, leaving 5 bases of the junction unmatched. Germline-derived CDR1 and CDR2 are MNHEY and SMNVEV (reference sequence). Broader study findings: Specificity for CMV antigens was confirmed in vitro for three of the CMV-associated chains. Reported results showed that the classifier diagnosed cytomegalovirus status with high specificity and sensitivity.

The chain recombines TRBV27 with TRBJ2-7, with 7 positions matching TRBD1. The sample taken for sequencing was PBMCs. This clonotype was obtained from a man aged 25-45 years in good health and CMV-seropositive. The CDR3 region is CASSLTGLGEQYF. For the CDR3, the DNA is TGTGCCAGCAGTTTGACAGGGTTGGGCGAGCAGTACTTC.